What follows are 6 T cell receptor beta chains derived from one specimen sequenced in a study of blood T cell repertoires in COVID-19. Assay: immunoSEQ multiplex PCR; the TCRdb copy retains only in-frame clones and omits some. The top ten clones hold roughly 20% of a sample with 150,000 to 200,000 clones, just under 85% of them seen once. Material for sequencing was peripheral blood. The receptors stem from a woman of 80 years or more with acute or convalescent COVID-19.

CDR3 in amino acids: CASSLVRDRTYGYTF. CDR3 sequence (DNA): TGCGCCAGCAGCTTGGTCCGGGACAGAACATATGGCTACACCTTC. This chain uses TRBV5-1 with TRBJ1-2; 7 nucleotides agree with TRBD1. The ends lost 0 bases at V and 5 bases at J; junction bases unmatched: 7. CDR1 is SGHRS and CDR2 is YFSETQ in the germline V gene. The CDR3 is made up of 15 amino acids. The full variable domain, its missing parts supplied by reference TRBV5-1 and TRBJ1-2, is KAGVTQTPRYLIKTRGQQVTLSCSPISGHRSVSWYQQTPGQGLQFLFEYFSETQRNKGNFPGRFSGRQFSNSRSEMNVSTLELGDSALYLCASSLVRDRTYGYTFGSGTRLTVV.

This clone appeared a single time. A junction end diverges from the germline sequence, so it may reflect a read error. V gene TRBV6-5 combines with J gene TRBJ2-3, with D tentatively TRBD1 (5 bases). CDR3 length: 12 residues. The germline CDR1 and CDR2 sequences are MNHEY and SVGAGI. The CDR3: CASSYPQGPLDF. The CDR3 DNA follows: TGTGCCAGCAGTTACCCCCAGGGTCCTCTAGATTTT.

V usage is TRBV7-2 and J usage is TRBJ2-7; 8 bases are shared with TRBD1. CDR3 length equals 14 residues. CDR1 and CDR2 from the germline V gene are SGHTA and FQGNSA. J lost 4 bases, V lost 5 bases, and 7 bases had no gene match. The CDR3 coding sequence is TGTGCCAGCAGCCCCACGGGACAGGTTTACGAGCAGTACTTC. It is translated as CASSPTGQVYEQYF.

To note about this clone: Within the sample, other DNA sequences also encode this same CDR3. This chain joins TRBV4-3 and TRBJ2-7; D may be TRBD2 (5 bases). Germline assignment: CDR1 LGHNA and CDR2 YSLEER. The CDR3 sequence is 15 residues long. V lost 0 bases and J lost 0, with 9 bases in between. The CDR3 DNA reads TGCGCCAGCAGCCAAGATTCGGGGAGCTCCTACGAGCAGTACTTC. Translated, it gives CASSQDSGSSYEQYF.

The V and J genes are TRBV2 and TRBJ1-1; weak D call: TRBD1 (5 bases). V was cut by 3 bases and J by 3 bases, with 14 bases left in between. Germline CDR1 SNHLY, CDR2 FYNNEI. The CDR3 loop spans 15 amino acids. The CDR3 sequence: CASSDAGQRDTEAFF. For the CDR3, the DNA is TGTGCCAGCAGTGACGCAGGGCAGAGAGACACTGAAGCTTTCTTT.

This sequence joins TRBV2 and TRBJ2-1; 9 bases are a match to TRBD1. The CDR3 consists of 13 residues. From germline, CDR1 is SNHLY and CDR2 FYNNEI. After removal of 10 bases from V and 6 bases from J, the junction contained 7 bases not matched to a gene. CDR3 sequence: CATRDREANEQFF. For the CDR3, the DNA is TGTGCCACCAGGGACAGGGAAGCCAATGAGCAGTTCTTC.